Sequencing of this TCR beta chain was carried out in a study of identifying expanded T cells in peripheral blood. Here immunoSEQ multiplex PCR was the method, and the copy in TCRdb shows in-frame clones only, minus some. The sample includes about 85,000 clones, more than 75% of them seen just once. This CDR3 spans 14 amino acids. Germline CDR1 SNHLY, CDR2 FYNNEI. V dropped 4 bases and J dropped 3 bases, with 9 bases sitting between them. V and J are TRBV2 and TRBJ1-4; D is undetermined. This sequence was found in a person between 18 and 75 years old in good health. Sequencing was carried out using blood. The CDR3 sequence is CASSARVANEKLFF. CDR3 coding DNA: TGTGCCAGCAGTGCCCGGGTCGCTAATGAAAAACTGTTTTTT. The full variable domain, its missing parts supplied by reference TRBV2 and TRBJ1-4, is EPEVTQTPSHQVTQMGQEVILRCVPISNHLYFYWYRQILGQKVEFLVSFYNNEISEKSEIFDDQFSVERPDGSNFTLKIRSTKLEDSAMYFCASSARVANEKLFFGSGTQLSVL.